This T cell receptor (beta chain) was sequenced in a study of shared clonotypes between healthy human individuals. General study points: Relative to memory subsets, naive subsets generally showed larger estimated richness.

In the case of this clone: Its target is unknown.

The germline CDR1 and CDR2 sequences are SGHRS and YFSETQ. The CDR3 totals 15 residues. Trimming shortened V by 2 bases and J by 0 bases, and 10 bases separated the two germline ends. The assay was run at deep level. Here immunoSEQ multiplex PCR was the method, and the copy in TCRdb shows in-frame clones only, minus some. The sample has 300,000 to 400,000 clones; around 79% are singletons. This TCR was sampled from a man aged 25 to 40 in good health. The chain couples TRBV5-1 to TRBJ2-3; perhaps TRBD1 as D (6 bases). The specimen sequenced was memory CD4+ T cells sorted from blood. Subset described: CD45RA-negative fraction. CDR3 protein: CASSLRTESTDTQYF. CDR3 coding DNA: TGCGCCAGCAGCTTACGGACAGAAAGCACAGATACGCAGTATTTT.